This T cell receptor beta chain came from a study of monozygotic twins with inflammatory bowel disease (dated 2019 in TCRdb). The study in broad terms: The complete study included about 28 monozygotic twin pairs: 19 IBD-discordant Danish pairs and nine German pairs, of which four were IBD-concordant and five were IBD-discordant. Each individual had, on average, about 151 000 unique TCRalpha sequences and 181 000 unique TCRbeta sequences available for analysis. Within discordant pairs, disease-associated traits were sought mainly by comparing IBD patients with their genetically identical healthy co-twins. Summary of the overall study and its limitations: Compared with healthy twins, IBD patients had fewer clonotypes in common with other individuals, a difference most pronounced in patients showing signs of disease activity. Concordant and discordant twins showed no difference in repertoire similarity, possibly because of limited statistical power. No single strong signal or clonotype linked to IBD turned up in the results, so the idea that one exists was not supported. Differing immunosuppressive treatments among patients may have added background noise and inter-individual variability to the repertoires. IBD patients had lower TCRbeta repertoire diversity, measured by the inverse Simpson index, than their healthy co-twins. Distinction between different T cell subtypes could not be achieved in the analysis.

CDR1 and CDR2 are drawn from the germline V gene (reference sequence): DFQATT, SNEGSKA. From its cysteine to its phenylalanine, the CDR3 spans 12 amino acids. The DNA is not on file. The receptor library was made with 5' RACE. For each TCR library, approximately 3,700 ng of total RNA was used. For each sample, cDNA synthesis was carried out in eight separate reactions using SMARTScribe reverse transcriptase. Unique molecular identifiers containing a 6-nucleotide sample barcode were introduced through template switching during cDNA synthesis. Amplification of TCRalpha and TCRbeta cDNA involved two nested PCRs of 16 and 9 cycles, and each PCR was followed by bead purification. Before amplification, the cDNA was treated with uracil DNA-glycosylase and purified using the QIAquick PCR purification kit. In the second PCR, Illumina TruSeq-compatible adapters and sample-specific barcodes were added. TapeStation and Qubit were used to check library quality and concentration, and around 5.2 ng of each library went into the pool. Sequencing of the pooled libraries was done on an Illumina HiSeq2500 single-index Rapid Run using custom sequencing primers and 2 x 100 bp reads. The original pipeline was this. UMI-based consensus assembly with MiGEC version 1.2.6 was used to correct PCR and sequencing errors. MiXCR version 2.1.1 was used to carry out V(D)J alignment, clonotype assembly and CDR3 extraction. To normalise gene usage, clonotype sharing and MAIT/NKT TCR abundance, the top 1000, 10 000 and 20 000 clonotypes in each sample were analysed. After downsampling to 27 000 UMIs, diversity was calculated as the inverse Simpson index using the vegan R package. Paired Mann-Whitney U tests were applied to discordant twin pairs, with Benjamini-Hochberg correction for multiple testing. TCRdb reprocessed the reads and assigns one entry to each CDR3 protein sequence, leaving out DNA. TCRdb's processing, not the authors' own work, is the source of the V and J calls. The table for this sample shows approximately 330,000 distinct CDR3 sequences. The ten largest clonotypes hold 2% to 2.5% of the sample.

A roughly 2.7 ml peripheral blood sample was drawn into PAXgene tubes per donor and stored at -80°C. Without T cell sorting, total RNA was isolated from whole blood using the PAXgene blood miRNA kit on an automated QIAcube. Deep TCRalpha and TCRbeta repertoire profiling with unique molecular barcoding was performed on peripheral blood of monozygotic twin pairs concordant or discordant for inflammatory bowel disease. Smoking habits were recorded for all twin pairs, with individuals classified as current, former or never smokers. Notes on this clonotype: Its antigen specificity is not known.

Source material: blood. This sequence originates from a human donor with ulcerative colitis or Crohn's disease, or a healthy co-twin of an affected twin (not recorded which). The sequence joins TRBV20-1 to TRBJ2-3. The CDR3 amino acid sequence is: CSARDPTDTQYF.